The 9 T cell receptor beta chains in this list originate from one sample, sequenced in a study of shared clonotypes between healthy human individuals. The assay was immunoSEQ multiplex PCR, and TCRdb's table has in-frame clones only and misses some. The sample holds 2 million to 2.5 million clones, less than 95% seen once. Sequencing was done on a sample of naive CD4+ T cells from PBMCs. The sample's subset: CD45RA+ positively selected. These receptors originate from a man between 18 and 35 years old in good health. Some clones in this sample may be carry-over from other donors' samples.

This sequence joins TRBV5-1 and TRBJ2-3, with TRBD2 matching over 14 bases. Germline V gene data show CDR1 as SGHRS and CDR2 as YFSETQ. J gave up 3 bases and V 4 bases, and 10 bases lay outside the gene matches. This CDR3 has 18 amino acids. In DNA form, the CDR3 reads TGCGCCAGCAGCGGGGGACTAGCGGGAGTGGCGGTGACAGATACGCAGTATTTT. Translated, it gives CASSGGLAGVAVTDTQYF.

This chain connects TRBV7-6 to TRBJ2-1; 9 bases are a match to TRBD2. The CDR3 covers 16 residues. After removal of 1 base from V and 1 base from J, the junction contained 2 bases not matched to a gene. The germline CDR1 and CDR2 sequences are SGHVS and FNYEAQ. CDR3: CASSLVAGGSYNEQFF. The CDR3, as DNA: TGTGCCAGCAGCTTAGTGGCGGGAGGGTCCTACAATGAGCAGTTCTTC.

The chain combines TRBV7-9 with TRBJ2-5; TRBD2 is a possible D gene (6 bases). The J call may be in error: the DNA end matches TRBJ2-7 better. The germline CDR1 and CDR2 sequences are SEHNR and FQNEAQ (reference sequence). The CDR3 sequence is 15 residues long. The CDR3, as DNA: TGTGCCAGCAGCCCCGATATCGGCGCGGGGTACGAGCAGTACTTC. This sequence encodes CASSPDIGAGYEQYF.

The table lists this clone with a count of one. The chain employs TRBV5-1 and TRBJ2-7, with D possibly matching TRBD2 (6 bases). This CDR3 has 17 residues. Per the germline V gene, CDR1 is SGHRS and CDR2 is YFSETQ. V was shortened by 7 bases and J by 6 bases, with 29 bases between the two germline ends. In nucleotides, the CDR3 is TGCGCCAGCCGCCTAGCGCCAGCCCCCCAACGCTCCCTCGAGCAGTACTTC. Protein sequence: CASRLAPAPQRSLEQYF.

This clone was seen more than once but under ten times. Other DNA variants within this sample encode the same CDR3. The chain carries TRBV20-1 and TRBJ2-5, with D hard to call. V was cut by 1 base and J by 5 bases, with 5 bases left in between. The length of the CDR3 is 11 residues. Germline assignment: CDR1 DFQATT and CDR2 SNEGSKA (reference sequence). CDR3 sequence: CSARVPETQYF. The CDR3 coding sequence is TGCAGTGCTAGAGTGCCGGAGACCCAGTACTTC.

This clone was seen a few times. This rearrangement joins TRBV6-4 to TRBJ1-2; TRBD1 agrees at 11 bases. From germline, CDR1 is MRHNA and CDR2 SNTAGT. The CDR3 runs 12 residues. The V gene end was trimmed by 6 bases and the J gene end by 8 bases; junction bases not matched to a gene: 2. The CDR3 sequence is CASRDRGLGYTF. Written as DNA, the CDR3 is TGTGCCAGCAGGGACAGGGGGCTCGGCTACACCTTC.

Points on this clone: Other DNA sequences within the sample encode an identical CDR3. The genes are TRBV2 and TRBJ2-5, with 9 bases aligning to TRBD2. V was pared by 5 bases and J by 4 bases, with 2 bases of the junction left unmatched. CDR1 and CDR2 from the germline V gene are SNHLY and FYNNEI. This CDR3 region has 13 residues. The DNA for the CDR3 is TGTGCCAGCAGTCTAGCGGGACGAGAGACCCAGTACTTC. The encoded protein is CASSLAGRETQYF. The full variable domain, rest sourced from reference TRBV2 and TRBJ2-5, is EPEVTQTPSHQVTQMGQEVILRCVPISNHLYFYWYRQILGQKVEFLVSFYNNEISEKSEIFDDQFSVERPDGSNFTLKIRSTKLEDSAMYFCASSLAGRETQYFGPGTRLLVL.

The chain uses TRBV19 and TRBJ1-3; TRBD1 aligns across 8 bases. This CDR3 has 13 amino acids. The germline V gene encodes CDR1 LNHDA and CDR2 SQIVND (reference sequence). Germline trimming cut 9 bases from V and 5 bases from J; bases unmatched to any gene: 6. CDR3 nucleotide sequence: TGTGCCAGCAGACAGGGGATAAGAAACACCATATATTTT. Protein product: CASRQGIRNTIYF.

This chain links TRBV15 with TRBJ2-7, with 8 bases matching TRBD1. Germline loops: CDR1 LNHNV, CDR2 YYDKDF (reference sequence). The CDR3 length is 16 residues. J lost 3 bases, V lost 1 base, and 8 bases had no gene match. CDR3 sequence reads: CATSRAGGQTLYEQYF. The DNA of the CDR3 is TGTGCCACCAGCAGAGCAGGGGGCCAAACCCTCTACGAGCAGTACTTC. Supplemented by reference TRBV15 and TRBJ2-7, the full variable domain reads DAMVIQNPRYQVTQFGKPVTLSCSQTLNHNVMYWYQQKSSQAPKLLFHYYDKDFNNEADTPDNFQSRRPNTSFCFLDIRSPGLGDTAMYLCATSRAGGQTLYEQYFGPGTRLTVT.